The 3 T cell receptor beta chains given below trace back to one sample, sequenced in a study of tumor and adjacent non-tumor tissue in lung cancer. The library came from three nested PCR rounds adapted from ARM-PCR protocols. In TCRdb, the multiplex PCR reads were re-called with MiXCR into one record per CDR3 protein. The sample lists about 100,000 distinct CDR3 sequences; 65% were seen once. This sample's RNA came from whole unsorted tissue. This non-tumor lung sample came from over 3 cm beyond the tumor edge. The sample comprised distant non-tumor lung tissue. The receptor set was obtained from a man in his thirties or forties with non-small cell lung cancer.

Concerning this clonotype: Here the CDR3 omits its conserved ending phenylalanine or tryptophan, so a read error is the likely source. The chain recombines TRBV20-1 with TRBJ2-2; D ambiguous. The V gene's germline CDR1 is DFQATT and CDR2 SNEGSKA (reference sequence). The CDR3 is 16 residues long. Trimming stripped 0 bases from V and 3 bases from J, with 14 bases between. CDR3 sequence: CSARDPSVEDTGELFS. CDR3 DNA sequence: TGCAGTGCTAGAGACCCCTCAGTAGAGGACACCGGGGAGCTGTTTTCT.

This clonotype was counted only a few times. One base away lies a much larger clone, so this may be a sequencing read error. The chain joins TRBV5-4 to TRBJ2-3; the match to TRBD2 covers 11 bases. The germline gives CDR1 SGHNT, CDR2 YYREEE (reference sequence). There are 15 residues in the CDR3. Here the CDR3 reads CVSSRTSGSTDTQYF. The CDR3 region has the DNA TGTGTCAGCAGCCGGACTAGCGGGAGCACAGATACGCAGTATTTT.

A few counts support this clonotype. V is TRBV11-3 and J is TRBJ1-3, with TRBD1 matching over 7 bases. The CDR3 is 16 residues long. V was clipped by 5 bases and J by 7 bases; unmatched bases: 14. CDR1 SGHNT and CDR2 YENEEA come from the germline V gene. CDR3 in DNA: TGTGCCAGCAGCAAAAAACAGGGGAGTGGACTGAACACCATATATTTT. This sequence encodes CASSKKQGSGLNTIYF.